The 22 T cell receptor beta chains below were found in one sample sequenced in a study of shared clonotypes between healthy human individuals. TCRdb's table, derived via immunoSEQ multiplex PCR, lists solely in-frame clones and lacks some. Here the sample spans 950,000 to 1,300,000 clones, around 76% being singletons. Sequences were obtained from memory CD4+ T cells sorted from blood. Indicated subset: CD45RA-negative fraction. These receptors all stem from a man aged 18 to 29 in good health.

This clone turned up a few times. The V and J genes are TRBV21-1 and TRBJ2-7; the D segment call TRBD1 is taken from the table without a DNA check. TRBV21-1 is a known pseudogene. The length of the CDR3 is 14 residues. The CDR3 sequence is CASSKDRGAYEQYF. CDR3 sequence (DNA): TGTGCCAGCAGCAAGGACAGGGGGGCCTACGAGCAGTACTTC.

This rearrangement joins TRBV11-2 to TRBJ2-1; 8 bases are shared with TRBD1. V lost 5 bases, J lost 14 bases, and 5 bases stayed unmatched. Germline lookup yields CDR1 SGHAT and CDR2 FQNNGV. CDR3 length equals 11 residues. The CDR3 sequence: CASSTGQGKFF. CDR3 DNA sequence: TGTGCCAGCAGCACCGGACAGGGAAAGTTCTTC.

V gene TRBV7-9 combines with J gene TRBJ2-7, with 8 bases that match TRBD1. The germline V gene encodes CDR1 SEHNR and CDR2 FQNEAQ (reference sequence). The junction had 10 bases not matched to a gene; V was cut back by 2 bases and J by 7 bases. CDR3 length: 15 residues. CDR3: CASSLIGRGLVEQYF. CDR3 bases: TGTGCCAGCAGCTTAATCGGCAGGGGGCTCGTAGAGCAGTACTTC.

The chain carries TRBV5-1 and TRBJ2-3; either TRBD1 or TRBD2 may fit D (5 bases each). The V and J ends lost 0 bases and 6 bases respectively, with 14 bases between them. The CDR3 length is 15 residues. Germline-derived CDR1 and CDR2 are SGHRS and YFSETQ. Written as DNA, the CDR3 is TGCGCCAGCAGCTTGGGGGGAGCCAACAGGGATACGCAGTATTTT. Protein product: CASSLGGANRDTQYF.

Only a few counts were recorded for this clone. This chain links TRBV18 with TRBJ2-6; D gene ambiguous. V lost 4 bases, J lost 0 bases, and 7 bases lay in between. The CDR3 length is 15 residues. Germline loops: CDR1 KGHSH, CDR2 LQKENI. The DNA for the CDR3 is TGTGCCAGCTCACGGATGGACTCTGGGGCCAACGTCCTGACTTTC. It specifies CASSRMDSGANVLTF.

A few counts support this clone. The J gene is TRBJ1-1, the V gene TRBV5-6; D remains unclear. Germline-derived CDR1 and CDR2 are SGHDT and YYEEEE. Trimming pared 0 bases from V and 1 base from J, leaving 7 bases between. The CDR3 contains 14 residues. CDR3 in amino acids: CASSLGHKNTEAFF. The CDR3 DNA reads TGTGCCAGCAGCTTGGGACACAAGAACACTGAAGCTTTCTTT.

This clone appeared a few times. This sequence joins TRBV28 and TRBJ2-6; 9 positions match TRBD1. Germline CDR1 is MDHEN and CDR2 is SYDVKM. With V trimmed by 3 bases and J by 1 base, 4 bases remained unmatched. The CDR3 is made up of 17 amino acids. CDR3 sequence: CASSFGQGSSGANVLTF. CDR3 sequence (DNA): TGTGCCAGCAGTTTCGGACAGGGGAGTTCTGGGGCCAACGTCCTGACTTTC.

The chain uses TRBV4-1 and TRBJ2-1; D call uncertain. V gave up 0 bases and J gave up 9 bases, with 15 bases separating them. The germline V gene has CDR1 MGHRA and CDR2 YSYEKL. This CDR3 spans 15 amino acids. CDR3 nucleotide sequence: TGCGCCAGCAGCCAAGAGGGGAAAGGGTGGAGTGAGCAGTTCTTC. The encoded protein is CASSQEGKGWSEQFF.

The chain employs TRBV14 and TRBJ1-2; D gene ambiguous. Germline lookup yields CDR1 SGHDN and CDR2 FVKESK. The CDR3 loop spans 16 amino acids. Deletions cut 1 base from V and 4 bases from J, with 16 bases between. CDR3 in DNA: TGTGCCAGCAGCCAAGGGGCAGGCCTATCAGGCTATGGCTACACCTTC. This gives the protein CASSQGAGLSGYGYTF.

This chain connects TRBV5-6 to TRBJ1-4; D is possibly TRBD1 (5 bases). The V end lost 4 bases, the J end lost 5 bases, and 15 bases lay between the germline ends. Germline loops: CDR1 SGHDT, CDR2 YYEEEE. The CDR3 loop spans 15 amino acids. CDR3 sequence reads: CASSEQAAENEKLFF. CDR3 nucleotide sequence: TGTGCCAGCAGCGAACAGGCGGCTGAGAATGAAAAACTGTTTTTT.

In regard to this clone: The same CDR3 is also encoded by other DNA sequences in this sample. The chain carries TRBV5-1 and TRBJ1-3; a weak D match, TRBD1 (6 bases). Germline V gene data show CDR1 as SGHRS and CDR2 as YFSETQ. The CDR3 extends over 14 amino acids. Between the trimmed V and J ends, which lost 4 bases and 4 bases, there was a span of 12 bases. The CDR3 DNA reads TGCGCCAGCAGCCCAGGGGATACAGGAAACACCATATATTTT. This codes for CASSPGDTGNTIYF.

V gene TRBV5-1 combines with J gene TRBJ1-2; no firm D call. The CDR3 loop spans 12 amino acids. Trimming left V 3 bases short and J 3 bases short, with 6 bases between. Germline V gene lookup returns CDR1 SGHRS and CDR2 YFSETQ. CDR3 residues: CASSSNDYGYTF. The CDR3 coding sequence is TGCGCCAGCAGCTCCAACGACTATGGCTACACCTTC.

The V and J genes are TRBV5-6 and TRBJ2-3; the D call may be TRBD1 or TRBD2 (6 bases each). Germline CDR1 reads SGHDT; CDR2 reads YYEEEE. The CDR3 has 15 amino acids. V was clipped by 2 bases and J by 2 bases, with 12 bases between them. In nucleotides, the CDR3 is TGTGCCAGCAGCTTCGAGGGGGGCCCCACAGATACGCAGTATTTT. Translated, it gives CASSFEGGPTDTQYF.

The chain couples TRBV6-5 to TRBJ1-2; weak D call: TRBD1 (5 bases). Germline V gene lookup returns CDR1 MNHEY and CDR2 SVGAGI. The CDR3 covers 14 residues. Trimming removed 3 bases from V and 2 bases from J, with 10 bases in between. CDR3 nucleotides: TGTGCCAGCAGTTATGCGGCAGGGAACTATGGCTACACCTTC. Its translation is CASSYAAGNYGYTF.

DNA for the CDR3: TGTGCCTGGGAGACAGGGGCCTTGAGGGCCAACGTCCTGACTTTC. Protein sequence: CAWETGALRANVLTF. This rearrangement joins TRBV30 to TRBJ2-6; 8 bases are shared with TRBD1. The V and J ends lost 5 bases and 5 bases, in that order; junction bases with no gene match: 8. Germline V CDR1 and CDR2: GTSNPN, SVGIG (reference sequence). The CDR3 extends over 15 amino acids.

V and J are TRBV19 and TRBJ1-5, with 7 bases fitting TRBD1. The CDR3 consists of 15 residues. J lost 7 bases, V lost 4 bases, and 10 bases had no gene match. Germline V gives CDR1 LNHDA, CDR2 SQIVND (reference sequence). CDR3 residues: CASSTRDRRDQPQHF. For the CDR3, the DNA is TGTGCCAGTAGTACCAGGGACAGAAGGGACCAGCCCCAGCATTTT. The whole variable domain, filled in from reference TRBV19 and TRBJ1-5, reads DGGITQSPKYLFRKEGQNVTLSCEQNLNHDAMYWYRQDPGQGLRLIYYSQIVNDFQKGDIAEGYSVSREKKESFPLTVTSAQKNPTAFYLCASSTRDRRDQPQHFGDGTRLSIL.

The rearrangement joins TRBV19 to TRBJ2-4; TRBD1 agrees at 9 bases. J was trimmed by 9 bases and V by 6 bases; bases with no gene match: 9. The CDR3 extends over 14 amino acids. Germline loops: CDR1 LNHDA, CDR2 SQIVND (reference sequence). The CDR3 DNA reads TGTGCCAGTAGCGACCCGGGACAGGGAGGCATTCAGTACTTC. Amino acids: CASSDPGQGGIQYF.

This chain uses TRBV27 with TRBJ2-1, with 8 nucleotides matching TRBD2. Germline trimming cut 4 bases from V and 6 bases from J; bases unmatched to any gene: 14. Germline V gene lookup returns CDR1 MNHEY and CDR2 SMNVEV (reference sequence). The CDR3 length is 17 residues. DNA for the CDR3: TGTGCCAGCAGTTCACCCATCGGGAGGGCCATGACCAATGAGCAGTTCTTC. Amino acid sequence: CASSSPIGRAMTNEQFF.

The rearrangement uses TRBV5-4 and TRBJ2-1, with TRBD2 identical over 11 bases. The germline V gene has CDR1 SGHNT and CDR2 YYREEE (reference sequence). The length of the CDR3 is 15 residues. V dropped 1 base and J dropped 7; count of bases not matched to a gene: 4. The CDR3 spells CASSLRTSGWNEQFF. CDR3 nucleotide sequence: TGTGCCAGCAGCTTGCGGACTAGCGGGTGGAATGAGCAGTTCTTC.

This clone was found a few times. The chain employs TRBV13 and TRBJ2-7; TRBD2 matches 12 bases. V dropped 4 bases and J dropped 4; count of bases not matched to a gene: 5. From germline, CDR1 is PRHDT and CDR2 FYEKMQ (reference sequence). The CDR3 totals 15 residues. The CDR3 sequence: CASSSRLAGVYEQYF. The CDR3 nucleotides read TGTGCCAGCAGCTCAAGACTAGCGGGAGTGTACGAGCAGTACTTC.

The chain joins TRBV9 to TRBJ2-3; the D is unclear. Germline V lookup: CDR1 SGDLS, CDR2 YYNGEE. Deletions cut 3 bases from V and 4 bases from J, with 12 bases between. The CDR3 is 14 amino acids. CDR3 sequence (DNA): TGTGCCAGCAGCGCTCAACCCGCTCCAGATACGCAGTATTTT. It specifies CASSAQPAPDTQYF. Filled out from reference TRBV9 and TRBJ2-3, the complete variable domain reads DSGVTQTPKHLITATGQRVTLRCSPRSGDLSVYWYQQSLDQGLQFLIQYYNGEERAKGNILERFSAQQFPDLHSELNLSSLELGDSALYFCASSAQPAPDTQYFGPGTRLTVL.

V and J are TRBV18 and TRBJ2-2; 13 nucleotides agree with TRBD2. The CDR3 loop spans 18 amino acids. J was trimmed by 7 bases and V by 3 bases; bases with no gene match: 11. Germline V lookup: CDR1 KGHSH, CDR2 LQKENI. This CDR3 is CASSPLGTSGKRGGELFF. The CDR3, as DNA: TGTGCCAGCTCACCTCTTGGGACTAGCGGGAAACGAGGCGGGGAGCTGTTTTTT.